This TCR beta chain derives from a study of beta chain features in type 1 diabetes. Whole-study findings and limits: In every one of the four CD4+ subsets, TCRB CDR3s were moderately but significantly shorter in Type 1 diabetes patients. The naive, central memory and Treg TCRB repertoires looked more alike in patients than they did in healthy donors. Since sequencing was performed on cDNA, cells with high TCR expression could be over-represented. In type 1 diabetes patients, VDJ junctions had fewer insertions; deletions at these junctions were more frequent.

The germline gives CDR1 SSHAT, CDR2 FNYEAQ (reference sequence). This CDR3 comprises 16 residues. The authors reverse transcribed all of the isolated RNA, so sequencing captured expressed TCRB transcripts. Approximately 3.6 million reads, on average, came from each naive, central memory and regulatory T cell sample. The protocol was immunoSEQ multiplex PCR, while the TCRdb copy is restricted to in-frame clones and leaves out a portion. Among under 350,000 clones listed, 14% were seen once. This clone was counted a few times. Its matching antigen is unknown. Germline is not matched at one junction end, which may reflect a read error.

The chain recombines TRBV7-7 with TRBJ2-2, with 9 nucleotides matching TRBD1. This sequence was found in a man aged 25-45 years with type 1 diabetes. The sequencing input was naive CD4+ T cells from blood. CDR3: CASSTDRGAATGELFF. In nucleotides, the CDR3 is TGTGCTAGCAGCACCGACAGGGGGGCGGCCACCGGGGAGCTGTTTTTT.